This TCR beta chain was identified during a study of T cell responses to AZD1222 COVID-19 vaccine. Some clones are missing from TCRdb's copy, which holds only in-frame ones; the method was immunoSEQ multiplex PCR. The sample has 95,000 to 150,000 clones, approximately 88% seen once. V lost 1 base and J lost 6, with 10 bases in between. Germline CDR1 reads SGHRS; CDR2 reads YFSETQ. The CDR3 is 13 residues long. This clone was counted only a few times. Its specificity is unknown. Study-level results: Spike-specific TCR breadth and depth were elevated following two AZD1222 doses. The study identified only five to seven AZD1222 recipients as seropositive at baseline.

The source of this sequence is an adult in good health. This chain connects TRBV5-1 to TRBJ1-2; possibly TRBD1 for D (6 bases). The starting material was peripheral blood, obtained on day 0 of AZD1222 vaccination. CDR3 DNA sequence: TGCGCCAGCAGCTTGAACGGACAGAATGGCTACACCTTC. Translating it yields CASSLNGQNGYTF.